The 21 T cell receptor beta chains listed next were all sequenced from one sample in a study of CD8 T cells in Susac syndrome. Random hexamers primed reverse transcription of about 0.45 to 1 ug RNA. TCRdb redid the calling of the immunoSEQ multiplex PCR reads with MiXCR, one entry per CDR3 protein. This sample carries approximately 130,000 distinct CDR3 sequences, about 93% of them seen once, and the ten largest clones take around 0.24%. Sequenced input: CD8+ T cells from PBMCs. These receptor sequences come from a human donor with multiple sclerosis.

The CDR3: CASSEGTRNQPQHF. CDR3 in DNA: TGTGCCAGCAGTGAAGGAACTCGCAATCAGCCCCAGCATTTT. The rearrangement links TRBV6-1 to TRBJ1-5; unclear D gene. The CDR3 spans 14 residues. The V gene's germline CDR1 is MNHNS and CDR2 SASEGT. Trimming removed 1 base at V and 2 bases at J, with 6 bases between.

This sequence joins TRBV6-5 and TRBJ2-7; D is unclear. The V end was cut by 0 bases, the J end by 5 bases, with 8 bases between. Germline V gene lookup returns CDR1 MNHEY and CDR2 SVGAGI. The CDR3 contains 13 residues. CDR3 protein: CASSYSPEDEQYF. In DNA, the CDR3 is TGTGCCAGCAGTTACTCCCCTGAGGACGAGCAGTACTTC.

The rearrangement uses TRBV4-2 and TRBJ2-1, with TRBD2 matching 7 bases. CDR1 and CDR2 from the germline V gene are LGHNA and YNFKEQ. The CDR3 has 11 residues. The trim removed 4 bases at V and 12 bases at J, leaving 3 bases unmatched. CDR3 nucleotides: TGTGCCAGCAGCCTGGGACTACTGCAGTTCTTC. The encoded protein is CASSLGLLQFF.

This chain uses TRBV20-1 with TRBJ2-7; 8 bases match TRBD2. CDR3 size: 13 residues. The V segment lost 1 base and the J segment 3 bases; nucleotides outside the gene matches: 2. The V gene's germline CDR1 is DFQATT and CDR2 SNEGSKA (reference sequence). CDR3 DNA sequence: TGCAGTGCTAGAGTAGCGGGGAACTACGAGCAGTACTTC. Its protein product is CSARVAGNYEQYF.

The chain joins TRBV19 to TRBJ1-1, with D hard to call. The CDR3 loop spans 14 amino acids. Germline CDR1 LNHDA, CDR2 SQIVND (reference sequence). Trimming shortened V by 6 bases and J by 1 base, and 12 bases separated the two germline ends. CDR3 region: CASSRPGENTEAFF. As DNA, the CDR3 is TGTGCCAGTAGCAGGCCCGGGGAGAACACTGAAGCTTTCTTT.

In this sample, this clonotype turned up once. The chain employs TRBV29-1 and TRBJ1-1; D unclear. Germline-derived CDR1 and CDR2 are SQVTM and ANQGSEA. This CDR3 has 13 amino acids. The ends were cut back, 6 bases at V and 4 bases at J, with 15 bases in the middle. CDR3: CSVRLESITEAFF. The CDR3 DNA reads TGCAGCGTCCGGCTTGAATCGATCACTGAAGCTTTCTTT.

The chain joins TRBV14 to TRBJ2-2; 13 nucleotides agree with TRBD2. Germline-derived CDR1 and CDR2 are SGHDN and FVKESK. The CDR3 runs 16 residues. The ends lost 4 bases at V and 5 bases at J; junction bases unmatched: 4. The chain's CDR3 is CASSPRTSGSTGELFF. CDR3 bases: TGTGCCAGCAGCCCAAGGACTAGCGGGAGTACCGGGGAGCTGTTTTTT.

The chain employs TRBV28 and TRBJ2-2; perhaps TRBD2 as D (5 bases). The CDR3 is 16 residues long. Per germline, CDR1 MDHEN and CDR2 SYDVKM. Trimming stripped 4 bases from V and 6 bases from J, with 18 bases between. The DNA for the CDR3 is TGTGCCAGCAGTTCCCCAGCGGAGGATAAAGCCGGGGAGCTGTTTTTT. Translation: CASSSPAEDKAGELFF. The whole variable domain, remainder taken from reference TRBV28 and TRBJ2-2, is DVKVTQSSRYLVKRTGEKVFLECVQDMDHENMFWYRQDPGLGLRLIYFSYDVKMKEKGDIPEGYSVSREKKERFSLILESASTNQTSMYLCASSSPAEDKAGELFFGEGSRLTVL.

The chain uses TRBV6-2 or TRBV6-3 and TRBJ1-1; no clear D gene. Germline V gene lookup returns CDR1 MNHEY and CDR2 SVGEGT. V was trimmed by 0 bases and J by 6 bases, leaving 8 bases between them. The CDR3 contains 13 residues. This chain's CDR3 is CASSYSKGPEAFF. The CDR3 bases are TGTGCCAGCAGTTACTCGAAAGGGCCTGAAGCTTTCTTT.

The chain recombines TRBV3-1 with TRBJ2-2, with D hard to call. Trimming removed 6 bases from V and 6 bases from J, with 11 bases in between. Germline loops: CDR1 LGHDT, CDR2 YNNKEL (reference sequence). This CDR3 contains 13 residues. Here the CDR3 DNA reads TGTGCCAGCAGTCCTGTAGATGCCGGGGAGCTGTTTTTT. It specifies CASSPVDAGELFF.

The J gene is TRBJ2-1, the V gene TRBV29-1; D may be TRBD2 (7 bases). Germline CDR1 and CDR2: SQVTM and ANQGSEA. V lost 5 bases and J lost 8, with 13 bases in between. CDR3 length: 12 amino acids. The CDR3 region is CSVIREGDEQFF. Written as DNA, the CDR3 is TGCAGCGTTATCAGGGAGGGGGATGAGCAGTTCTTC.

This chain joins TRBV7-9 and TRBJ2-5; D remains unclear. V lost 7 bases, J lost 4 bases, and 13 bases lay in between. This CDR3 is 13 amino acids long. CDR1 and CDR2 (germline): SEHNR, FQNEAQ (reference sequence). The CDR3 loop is CASTHPHTETQYF. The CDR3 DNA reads TGTGCCAGCACCCACCCCCATACAGAGACCCAGTACTTC.

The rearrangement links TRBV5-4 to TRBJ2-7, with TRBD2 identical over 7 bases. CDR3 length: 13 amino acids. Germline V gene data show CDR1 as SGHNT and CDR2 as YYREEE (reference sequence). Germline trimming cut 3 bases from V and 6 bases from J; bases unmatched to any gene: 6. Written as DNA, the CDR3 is TGTGCCAGCAGCTCGAGCGGGGCATTCGAGCAGTACTTC. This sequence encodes CASSSSGAFEQYF.

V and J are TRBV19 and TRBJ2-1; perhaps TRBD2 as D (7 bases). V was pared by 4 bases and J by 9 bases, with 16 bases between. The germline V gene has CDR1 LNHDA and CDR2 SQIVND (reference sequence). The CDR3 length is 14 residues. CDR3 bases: TGTGCCAGTAGTAGGGGGGGCATCAATACTGAGCAGTTCTTC. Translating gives CASSRGGINTEQFF.

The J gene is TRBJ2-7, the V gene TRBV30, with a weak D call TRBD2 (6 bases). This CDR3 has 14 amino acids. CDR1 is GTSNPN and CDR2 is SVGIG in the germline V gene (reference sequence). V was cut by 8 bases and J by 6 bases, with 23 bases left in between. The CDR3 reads CALSRRALPFEQYF. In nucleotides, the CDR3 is TGTGCCCTGTCCCGGAGGGCCCTCCCGTTCGAGCAGTACTTC.

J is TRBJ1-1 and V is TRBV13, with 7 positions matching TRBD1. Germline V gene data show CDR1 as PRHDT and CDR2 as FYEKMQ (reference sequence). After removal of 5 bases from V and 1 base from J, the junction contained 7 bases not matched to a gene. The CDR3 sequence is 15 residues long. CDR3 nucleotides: TGTGCCAGCAGCACGAACAGGGGAACGAACACTGAAGCTTTCTTT. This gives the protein CASSTNRGTNTEAFF.

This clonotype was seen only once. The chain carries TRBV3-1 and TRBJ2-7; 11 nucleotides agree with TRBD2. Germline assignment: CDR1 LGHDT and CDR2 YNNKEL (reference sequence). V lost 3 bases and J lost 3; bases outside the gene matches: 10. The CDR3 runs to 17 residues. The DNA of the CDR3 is TGTGCCAGCAGCCATCTTGGATTGCTAGCGGGAGGCTACGAGCAGTACTTC. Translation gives CASSHLGLLAGGYEQYF.

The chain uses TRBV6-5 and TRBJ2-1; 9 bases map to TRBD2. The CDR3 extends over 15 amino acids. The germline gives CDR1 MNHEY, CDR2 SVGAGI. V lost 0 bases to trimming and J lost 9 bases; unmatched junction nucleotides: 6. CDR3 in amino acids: CASSYSREGLGEQFF. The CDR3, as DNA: TGTGCCAGCAGTTACTCGCGGGAGGGCCTGGGTGAGCAGTTCTTC.

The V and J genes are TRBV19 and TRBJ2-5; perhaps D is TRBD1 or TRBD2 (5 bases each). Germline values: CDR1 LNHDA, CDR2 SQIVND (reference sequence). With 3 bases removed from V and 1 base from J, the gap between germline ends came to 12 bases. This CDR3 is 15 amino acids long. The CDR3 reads CASSIGGTTQETQYF. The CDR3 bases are TGTGCCAGTAGTATTGGGGGAACCACCCAAGAGACCCAGTACTTC.

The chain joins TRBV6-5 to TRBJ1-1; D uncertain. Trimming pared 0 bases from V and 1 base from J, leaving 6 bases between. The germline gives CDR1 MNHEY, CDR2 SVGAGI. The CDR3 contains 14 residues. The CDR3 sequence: CASSYSGRNTEAFF. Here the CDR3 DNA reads TGTGCCAGCAGTTACTCGGGAAGGAACACTGAAGCTTTCTTT.

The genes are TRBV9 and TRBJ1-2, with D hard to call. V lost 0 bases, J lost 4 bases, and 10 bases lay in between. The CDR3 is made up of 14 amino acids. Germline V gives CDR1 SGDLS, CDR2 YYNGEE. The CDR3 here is CASSVEADSYGYTF. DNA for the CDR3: TGTGCCAGCAGCGTAGAGGCCGACTCCTATGGCTACACCTTC.